The 14 T cell receptor beta chains presented below share a single source sample, sequenced in a study of blood T cell repertoires in COVID-19. Produced via immunoSEQ multiplex PCR; TCRdb's table is partial and in-frame only. The table lists under 250,000 clones, 84% of them singletons, with less than 2% in the top ten. The specimen was PBMCs or T cells enriched from blood (not recorded which). The receptors come from a man aged 55 to 69 who had recovered from COVID-19.

V usage is TRBV7-9 and J usage is TRBJ1-6, with TRBD1 identical over 8 bases. V trimming: 0 bases; J trimming: 8 bases; junction bases outside the gene matches: 3. Per germline, CDR1 SEHNR and CDR2 FQNEAQ (reference sequence). The CDR3 totals 15 residues. CDR3 residues: CASSLAGDRYSPLHF. The CDR3 DNA reads TGTGCCAGCAGCTTAGCTGGGGACAGGTATTCACCCCTCCACTTT.

V and J are TRBV7-3 and TRBJ2-1; 10 nucleotides line up with TRBD1. The length of the CDR3 is 14 residues. CDR1 is SGHTA, CDR2 FQGTGA, per germline. After removal of 3 bases from V and 5 bases from J, the junction contained 1 base not matched to a gene. The CDR3 coding sequence is TGTGCCAGCAGCTTGGGACAGGGGAACAATGAGCAGTTCTTC. It encodes CASSLGQGNNEQFF. Complete variable domain (other parts from reference TRBV7-3 and TRBJ2-1): GAGVSQTPSNKVTEKGKYVELRCDPISGHTALYWYRQSLGQGPEFLIYFQGTGAADDSGLPNDRFFAVRPEGSVSTLKIQRTERGDSAVYLCASSLGQGNNEQFFGPGTRLTVL.

This sequence joins TRBV29-1 and TRBJ2-3; 7 nucleotides match TRBD2. J lost 2 bases, V lost 4 bases, and 3 bases had no gene match. The V gene's germline CDR1 is SQVTM and CDR2 ANQGSEA. This CDR3 has 13 amino acids. The CDR3 loop reads CSVVGGYTDTQYF. CDR3 in DNA: TGCAGCGTTGTCGGGGGGTACACAGATACGCAGTATTTT.

The V and J genes are TRBV2 and TRBJ2-5, with D maybe TRBD2 (5 bases). From germline, CDR1 is SNHLY and CDR2 FYNNEI. V was shortened by 3 bases and J by 4 bases, with 18 bases between the two germline ends. The CDR3 sequence is 16 residues long. The CDR3 DNA follows: TGTGCCAGCAGTGACGTCGGGCCAAGGAGCGGAGAGACCCAGTACTTC. Its translation: CASSDVGPRSGETQYF.

The rearrangement joins TRBV6-2 or TRBV6-3 to TRBJ2-5; D is undetermined. Looked up from germline, CDR1 is MNHEY and CDR2 is SVGEGT. The CDR3 consists of 17 residues. Trimming left V 2 bases short and J 1 base short, with 17 bases between. This CDR3 is CASSYGGASRIQETQYF. DNA for the CDR3: TGTGCCAGCAGTTACGGTGGAGCCTCAAGAATCCAAGAGACCCAGTACTTC.

The DNA for the CDR3 is TGTGCCAGCAGCCTTAGTCCGCCGGGACTAGCGGGAGCCTACGAGCAGTACTTC. It is translated as CASSLSPPGLAGAYEQYF. This rearrangement joins TRBV7-6 to TRBJ2-7; TRBD2 agrees at 14 bases. V was clipped by 5 bases and J by 2 bases; unmatched bases: 11. The germline gives CDR1 SGHVS, CDR2 FNYEAQ. This CDR3 has 18 residues. Together with reference TRBV7-6 and TRBJ2-7, the CDR3 gives the full variable domain: GAGVSQSPRYKVTKRGQDVALRCDPISGHVSLYWYRQALGQGPEFLTYFNYEAQQDKSGLPNDRFSAERPEGSISTLTIQRTEQRDSAMYRCASSLSPPGLAGAYEQYFGPGTRLTVT.

The chain employs TRBV27 and TRBJ2-1; 12 bases are shared with TRBD2. The CDR3 length is 16 residues. CDR1 MNHEY and CDR2 SMNVEV come from the germline V gene (reference sequence). V shed 6 bases and J 4 bases; nucleotides not matched to a gene: 7. CDR3 region: CASSPTLAGGYNEQFF. In DNA, the CDR3 is TGTGCCAGCAGCCCAACACTAGCGGGGGGTTACAATGAGCAGTTCTTC.

This chain links TRBV19 with TRBJ2-5, with D possibly TRBD1 on 6 matching bases. The CDR3 has 12 residues. Per the germline V gene, CDR1 is LNHDA and CDR2 is SQIVND (reference sequence). Trimming left V 6 bases short and J 5 bases short, with 10 bases between. CDR3 amino acids: CASRRGMETQYF. The CDR3 nucleotides are TGTGCCAGTAGAAGGGGGATGGAGACCCAGTACTTC.

V usage is TRBV18 and J usage is TRBJ2-3, with TRBD1 identical over 9 bases. Germline V gene lookup returns CDR1 KGHSH and CDR2 LQKENI. The CDR3 consists of 17 residues. V shed 1 base and J 5 bases; nucleotides not matched to a gene: 10. The CDR3 reads CASSPQWGQGSGDTQYF. CDR3 DNA sequence: TGTGCCAGCTCACCACAATGGGGACAGGGTAGCGGAGATACGCAGTATTTT.

This clone occurred once. The rearrangement joins TRBV4-1 to TRBJ2-1; maybe TRBD1 (6 bases). Germline loops: CDR1 MGHRA, CDR2 YSYEKL. CDR3 size: 17 residues. Trimming stripped 0 bases from V and 3 bases from J, with 15 bases between. The CDR3 DNA reads TGCGCCAGCAGCCAAGATGGGGGCCCGGGGAACTACAATGAGCAGTTCTTC. Its protein product is CASSQDGGPGNYNEQFF.

The rearrangement joins TRBV6-2 or TRBV6-3 to TRBJ2-3; 7 bases are shared with TRBD1. The V gene's germline CDR1 is MNHEY and CDR2 SVGEGT. V dropped 4 bases and J dropped 5; count of bases not matched to a gene: 15. The CDR3 runs 17 residues. CDR3 sequence (DNA): TGTGCCAGCAGTTCCTGGGGACAGCCGAAAGCGGTAGATACGCAGTATTTT. This translates into CASSSWGQPKAVDTQYF.

The chain recombines TRBV11-3 with TRBJ2-1; 7 bases are shared with TRBD1. The CDR3 has 15 residues. With 4 bases clipped from V and 0 bases from J, the junction kept 3 bases outside the gene matches. The germline gives CDR1 SGHNT, CDR2 YENEEA. The CDR3 sequence is CASSWGQSSYNEQFF. The CDR3 bases are TGTGCCAGCAGCTGGGGACAGAGCTCCTACAATGAGCAGTTCTTC.

V gene TRBV15 combines with J gene TRBJ2-7; tentatively, D is TRBD1 (5 bases). This CDR3 region has 13 residues. The germline CDR1 and CDR2 sequences are LNHNV and YYDKDF (reference sequence). The V end lost 3 bases, the J end lost 3 bases, and 9 bases lay between the germline ends. CDR3 in DNA: TGTGCCACCAGCAGGCCAGGGAACTACGAGCAGTACTTC. Translating it yields CATSRPGNYEQYF. Looking up the rest from reference TRBV15 and TRBJ2-7 gives the full variable domain: DAMVIQNPRYQVTQFGKPVTLSCSQTLNHNVMYWYQQKSSQAPKLLFHYYDKDFNNEADTPDNFQSRRPNTSFCFLDIRSPGLGDTAMYLCATSRPGNYEQYFGPGTRLTVT.

The rearrangement links TRBV29-1 to TRBJ1-2; 8 bases align to TRBD1. The germline V gene has CDR1 SQVTM and CDR2 ANQGSEA. The CDR3 loop spans 14 amino acids. Trimming took 2 bases from V and 4 from J; bases not matched to a gene: 6. CDR3: CSVERGTGVYGYTF. The CDR3 region has the DNA TGCAGCGTTGAAAGAGGGACAGGTGTCTATGGCTACACCTTC. Full variable domain (outside the CDR3, taken from reference TRBV29-1 and TRBJ1-2): SAVISQKPSRDICQRGTSLTIQCQVDSQVTMMFWYRQQPGQSLTLIATANQGSEATYESGFVIDKFPISRPNLTFSTLTVSNMSPEDSSIYLCSVERGTGVYGYTFGSGTRLTVV.